This T cell receptor (beta chain) was profiled in a study of read filtering for tumor transcriptome and immune sequencing. Study findings and constraints: Sorted CD138-negative bone marrow cells were not purified T cells. Around 82% of IR-seq clonotypes had a single read, yet these held roughly 3.3% of reads.

This clonotype was picked up many times. Its specificity is unknown. The CDR3 consists of 13 residues. Germline CDR1 LNHDA, CDR2 SQIVND (reference sequence). The V end lost 0 bases, the J end lost 10 bases, and 10 bases lay between the germline ends. Molecular barcoded adaptors covering alpha/delta and beta/gamma chains were used on roughly 400 ng RNA. TCRdb processed the reads anew with MiXCR; each CDR3 protein has one entry. The sample includes tens of thousands of distinct CDR3 sequences, around 21% of them seen just once. This receptor was obtained from a donor older than 35 with multiple myeloma. The sequencing sample was made of a population of CD138-negative cells sorted from bone marrow. The chain links TRBV19 to TRBJ2-1; a weak D match, TRBD2 (6 bases). In nucleotides, the CDR3 is TGTGCCAGTAGTATAGATCTAGCGCCAGAGCAGTTCTTC. It translates to CASSIDLAPEQFF.